This T cell receptor (beta chain) was identified in a study of glioma-infiltrating T cells. Regarding the study as a whole: Non-neoplastic patients had below-expected tissue-blood divergence, while all gliomas exceeded expectation. Tissue and blood shared very few CDR3 sequences.

Using RNA template, CDR3s of TCR alpha and beta were amplified with iRepertoire arm-PCR. Tissue mRNA or PBMC total RNA, 100-400 ng, went into one-step reverse transcription and amplification. TCRdb independently ran MiXCR on the multiplex PCR reads; one entry per CDR3 protein. The profile shows about 140,000 distinct CDR3 sequences, roughly two fifths of them singletons. The V gene's germline CDR1 is ENHRY and CDR2 SYGVKD. This CDR3 spans 14 amino acids. J gave up 4 bases and V 2 bases, and 4 bases lay outside the gene matches. Only a few counts were recorded for this clonotype. Antigen: not known. The sequencing sample was made of glioma tissue, nonneoplastic brain tissue, or PBMCs (not recorded which). The gene calls are TRBV10-3 and TRBJ1-2; TRBD1 matches 7 bases. The TCR sequence derives from a human donor with low-grade glioma or glioblastoma, undergoing nonglioma brain surgery, or in good health (not recorded which). The CDR3 loop is CAISEGGGVYGYTF. CDR3 nucleotides: TGTGCCATCAGTGAGGGAGGGGGCGTCTATGGCTACACCTTC.